This entry lists 7 T cell receptor beta chains sequenced from one sample in a study of long-term antiretroviral therapy in people with HIV (dated by TCRdb to between 2020 and 2023). The immunoSEQ hsTCRB v3.0 assay was used at survey level resolution to sequence the TRB variable region. The clones in this table, taken by TCRdb from immuneACCESS, are in-frame only. Not every clone is retained; where verified, under half of the shortfall comes from an unresolved V gene, and the cause of the rest is unknown. The sample table records approximately 25,000 clones; roughly 80% of these occur just once. The ten largest clones add up to around 10% of the sample. Specimen: unsorted PBMCs, collected 2.1 years after starting antiretroviral therapy. Receptors originate from a man aged 25 to 40 with HIV.

The chain is built from TRBV27 and TRBJ2-1, with 9 nucleotides matching TRBD1. The CDR3 is made up of 19 amino acids. Germline CDR1 reads MNHEY; CDR2 reads SMNVEV (reference sequence). The junction had 11 bases not matched to a gene; V was cut back by 1 base and J by 1 base. CDR3 in amino acids: CASSLFPGQGPPSYNEQFF. CDR3 coding DNA: TGTGCCAGCAGTTTATTCCCGGGACAGGGCCCACCGTCCTACAATGAGCAGTTCTTC.

V and J are TRBV7-9 and TRBJ2-3; D tentatively fits TRBD1 or TRBD2 (5 bases each). The CDR3 length is 15 residues. Deletions cut 5 bases from V and 6 bases from J, with 18 bases between. Germline V gene lookup returns CDR1 SEHNR and CDR2 FQNEAQ (reference sequence). The CDR3 bases are TGTGCCAGCAGCAATCCCCTTGGGGCGGGTGATACGCAGTATTTT. Translated: CASSNPLGAGDTQYF.

The chain employs TRBV28 and TRBJ2-7; 7 positions match TRBD2. The V gene end was trimmed by 4 bases and the J gene end by 2 bases; junction bases not matched to a gene: 14. Germline assignment: CDR1 MDHEN and CDR2 SYDVKM. The length of the CDR3 is 17 residues. The CDR3 DNA reads TGTGCCAGCAGTTCCTTCCTTAGACTAGCCTCAACCTACGAGCAGTACTTC. As protein: CASSSFLRLASTYEQYF.

This chain uses TRBV5-8 with TRBJ2-1, with D perhaps matching TRBD2 (5 bases). Germline V gene data show CDR1 as SGHTS and CDR2 as YDEGEE. This CDR3 is 10 amino acids long. V was cut by 7 bases and J by 6 bases, with 5 bases left in between. In DNA, the CDR3 is TGTGCCAGCGGAGGCAATGAGCAGTTCTTC. It translates to CASGGNEQFF.

V usage is TRBV6-1 and J usage is TRBJ2-5; D tentatively fits TRBD1 or TRBD2 (5 bases each). With 6 bases removed from V and 1 base from J, the gap between germline ends came to 9 bases. The CDR3 is made up of 13 amino acids. Germline V gives CDR1 MNHNS, CDR2 SASEGT. The CDR3 reads CASRPGTQETQYF. The CDR3 nucleotides read TGTGCCAGCAGGCCGGGGACCCAAGAGACCCAGTACTTC.

This clone was seen more than once but under ten times. V gene TRBV30 combines with J gene TRBJ1-2; 9 bases line up with TRBD1. Germline-derived CDR1 and CDR2 are GTSNPN and SVGIG (reference sequence). This CDR3 is built from 15 residues. The V and J ends lost 4 bases and 7 bases, in that order; junction bases with no gene match: 13. CDR3 in amino acids: CAWTTGTGGFGGYTF. CDR3 sequence (DNA): TGTGCCTGGACCACCGGAACAGGGGGCTTTGGTGGCTACACCTTC.

Comments on this clone: Additional DNA sequences in this sample encode the identical CDR3. The V gene is TRBV7-2, the J gene TRBJ2-7; TRBD2 matches 8 bases. This CDR3 has 17 residues. Per germline, CDR1 SGHTA and CDR2 FQGNSA. With 1 base clipped from V and 3 bases from J, the junction kept 11 bases outside the gene matches. The CDR3 region has the DNA TGTGCCAGCAGCTTAGGTCCCTTGGCGGGAGGCCTCTACGAGCAGTACTTC. This translates into CASSLGPLAGGLYEQYF. The complete variable domain, with remaining parts taken from reference TRBV7-2 and TRBJ2-7, reads GAGVSQSPSNKVTEKGKDVELRCDPISGHTALYWYRQSLGQGLEFLIYFQGNSAPDKSGLPSDRFSAERTGGSVSTLTIQRTQQEDSAVYLCASSLGPLAGGLYEQYFGPGTRLTVT.